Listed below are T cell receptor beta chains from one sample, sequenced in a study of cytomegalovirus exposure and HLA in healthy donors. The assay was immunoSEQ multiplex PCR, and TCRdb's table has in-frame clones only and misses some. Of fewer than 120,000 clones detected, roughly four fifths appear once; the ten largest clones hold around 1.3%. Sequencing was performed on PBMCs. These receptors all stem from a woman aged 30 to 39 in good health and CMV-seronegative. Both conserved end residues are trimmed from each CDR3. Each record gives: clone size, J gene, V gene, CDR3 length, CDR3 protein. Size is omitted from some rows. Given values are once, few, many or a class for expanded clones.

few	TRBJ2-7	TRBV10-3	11	ATTQGQLYEQY
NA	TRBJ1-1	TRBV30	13	AWSVDGRDYTEAF
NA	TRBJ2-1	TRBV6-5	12	ASRSRDYSNEQF
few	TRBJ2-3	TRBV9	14	ASSVAARIGTDTQY
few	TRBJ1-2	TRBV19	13	ASSIPRGQGYGYT
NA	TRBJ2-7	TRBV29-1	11	SVEDGGRHEQY
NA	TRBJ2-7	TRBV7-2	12	ASSPPTEVDEQY
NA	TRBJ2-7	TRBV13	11	ASSLDRAGEQY
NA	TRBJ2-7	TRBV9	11	ASSAVQGGEQY
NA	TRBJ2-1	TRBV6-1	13	ASSLGQSTYNEQF
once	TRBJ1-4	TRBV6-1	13	ASSPTPSRGEKLF
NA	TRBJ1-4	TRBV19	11	ASSIKGDVKMF
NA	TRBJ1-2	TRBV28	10	ASRRGSPGYT
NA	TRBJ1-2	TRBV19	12	ASSAAAGPYGYT
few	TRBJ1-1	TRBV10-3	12	AISLGGRGTEAF
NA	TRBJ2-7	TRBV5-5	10	ASSDRGNEQY
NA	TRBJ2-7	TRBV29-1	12	SVVFPGQGYEQY
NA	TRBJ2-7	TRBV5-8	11	ASSLSSAAEQY
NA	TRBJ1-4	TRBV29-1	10	SVSGFGEKLF
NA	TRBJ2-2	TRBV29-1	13	SVADRDSNTGELF